The 19 T cell receptor beta chains listed next were all sequenced from one sample in a study of T cells after yellow fever vaccination. TCRdb used MiXCR to reprocess the 5' RACE reads, holding one entry per CDR3 protein. This table holds 100,000 to 150,000 distinct CDR3 sequences, roughly 15% found once. Specimen: CD8+ T cells sorted from PBMCs, collected 5 days after the yellow fever booster vaccination. The receptors come from a man between 18 and 29 years old who received the YFV17D yellow fever vaccine.

The chain is built from TRBV9 and TRBJ2-1; D gene uncertain. CDR1 and CDR2 (germline): SGDLS, YYNGEE. This CDR3 contains 16 residues. Between the trimmed V and J ends, which lost 4 bases and 7 bases, there was a span of 21 bases. The CDR3 coding sequence is TGTGCCAGCAGCTCCCGCCCGCTGGTCACGACGAATGAGCAGTTCTTC. Its protein product is CASSSRPLVTTNEQFF. Filled out from reference TRBV9 and TRBJ2-1, the complete variable domain reads DSGVTQTPKHLITATGQRVTLRCSPRSGDLSVYWYQQSLDQGLQFLIQYYNGEERAKGNILERFSAQQFPDLHSELNLSSLELGDSALYFCASSSRPLVTTNEQFFGPGTRLTVL.

The sample holds a few counts of this clonotype. The rearrangement joins TRBV4-3 to TRBJ1-2; D uncertain. The CDR3 spans 15 residues. Germline-derived CDR1 and CDR2 are LGHNA and YSLEER. V was clipped by 4 bases and J by 5 bases, with 17 bases between them. The CDR3 bases are TGCGCCAGCAGCCTCGTCGGGCCGCAACTATATGGCTACACCTTC. Translating gives CASSLVGPQLYGYTF.

Only a few counts were recorded for this clonotype. This may arise from a read error, as a much more abundant clone is one base away. The chain recombines TRBV7-9 with TRBJ2-3; D is unclear. Germline V gene sequence: CDR1 SEHNR, CDR2 FQNEAQ (reference sequence). V gave up 3 bases and J gave up 5 bases, with 6 bases separating them. The CDR3 sequence is 12 residues long. CDR3 nucleotide sequence: TGTGCCAGCAGCTTCGGGCGAGATACGCAGTATTTT. It codes for CASSFGRDTQYF.

This rearrangement joins TRBV6-5 to TRBJ2-7, with D perhaps matching TRBD2 (5 bases). The V gene's germline CDR1 is MNHEY and CDR2 SVGAGI. V was pared by 5 bases and J by 2 bases, with 13 bases between. The CDR3 loop spans 14 amino acids. CDR3 amino acids: CASSVQRSAYEQYF. CDR3 bases: TGTGCCAGCAGTGTCCAGCGGAGCGCCTACGAGCAGTACTTC.

This chain joins TRBV29-1 and TRBJ2-1; perhaps TRBD1 as D (6 bases). CDR1 is SQVTM, CDR2 ANQGSEA, per germline. This CDR3 spans 14 amino acids. Trimming shortened V by 5 bases and J by 11 bases, and 22 bases separated the two germline ends. The CDR3 spells CSVSSGRDKAKQFF. Here the CDR3 DNA reads TGCAGCGTTTCCTCCGGCCGGGACAAGGCTAAGCAGTTCTTC.

The chain couples TRBV7-2 to TRBJ1-1; 7 positions agree with TRBD1. This CDR3 is 14 amino acids long. After removal of 5 bases from V and 2 bases from J, the junction contained 5 bases not matched to a gene. Germline values: CDR1 SGHTA, CDR2 FQGNSA. The CDR3 region is CASSPNRGNTEAFF. The CDR3 bases are TGTGCCAGCAGCCCGAACAGGGGTAACACTGAAGCTTTCTTT.

The gene calls are TRBV6-5 and TRBJ1-2; no clear D. Trimming took 4 bases from V and 4 from J, leaving 10 bases between them. The CDR3 runs 13 residues. CDR1 and CDR2 from the germline V gene are MNHEY and SVGAGI. In DNA, the CDR3 is TGTGCCAGCAGTTCTGTGGATAGCTATGGCTACACCTTC. It translates to CASSSVDSYGYTF.

V gene TRBV7-9 combines with J gene TRBJ1-2; no clear D. Germline CDR1 SEHNR, CDR2 FQNEAQ (reference sequence). Trimming left V 4 bases short and J 5 bases short, with 8 bases between. The CDR3 runs to 12 residues. The DNA of the CDR3 is TGTGCCAGCAGCTCCCTTAAATATGGCTACACCTTC. Its translation is CASSSLKYGYTF.

The DNA for the CDR3 is TGTGCCAGCAGTTTTGGAGGAACGGGAAGCAATCAGCCCCAGCATTTT. Translated, it gives CASSFGGTGSNQPQHF. This chain connects TRBV27 to TRBJ1-5, with no clear D. This CDR3 region has 16 residues. Trimming left V 3 bases short and J 1 base short, with 13 bases between. Looked up from germline, CDR1 is MNHEY and CDR2 is SMNVEV (reference sequence).

This clonotype was detected only a few times. This chain links TRBV5-1 with TRBJ1-5; the D is unclear. Germline V gene sequence: CDR1 SGHRS, CDR2 YFSETQ. This CDR3 is 15 amino acids long. V was trimmed by 0 bases and J by 2 bases, leaving 9 bases between them. DNA for the CDR3: TGCGCCAGCAGCTTGGGGGAGTTGGGCAATCAGCCCCAGCATTTT. This gives the protein CASSLGELGNQPQHF.

In its sample, this clonotype was seen many times. V and J are TRBV18 and TRBJ2-7, with D possibly being TRBD2 (7 bases). The CDR3 contains 14 residues. Germline assignment: CDR1 KGHSH and CDR2 LQKENI. Deletions cut 3 bases from V and 0 bases from J, with 9 bases between. CDR3 region: CASSPGGHSYEQYF. DNA of the CDR3: TGTGCCAGCTCACCCGGGGGGCACTCCTACGAGCAGTACTTC.

This clonotype was detected only a few times. The V and J genes are TRBV6-1 and TRBJ2-7; a weak D match, TRBD1 (8 bases). Germline loops: CDR1 MNHNS, CDR2 SASEGT. This CDR3 is built from 15 residues. The V gene lost 2 bases and the J gene lost 6 bases, with 17 bases spanning the gap. In DNA, the CDR3 is TGTGCCAGCAGTGAAAAGAGTACAGGGGGGGCCGAGCAGTACTTC. It specifies CASSEKSTGGAEQYF.

This clonotype has ten or more counts. This rearrangement joins TRBV27 to TRBJ2-1, with D possibly being TRBD2 (5 bases). The CDR3 totals 14 residues. Deletions cut 9 bases from V and 0 bases from J, with 12 bases between. Looked up from germline, CDR1 is MNHEY and CDR2 is SMNVEV (reference sequence). CDR3 region: CASYGLHSYNEQFF. CDR3 DNA: TGTGCCAGTTACGGACTCCACTCCTACAATGAGCAGTTCTTC.

The J gene is TRBJ2-7, the V gene TRBV5-6, with unresolved D. Germline V lookup: CDR1 SGHDT, CDR2 YYEEEE. CDR3 length: 13 amino acids. Trimming removed 0 bases from V and 2 bases from J, with 6 bases in between. The CDR3 region has the DNA TGTGCCAGCAGCTTGGCGGCTACCTACGAGCAGTACGTC. Its translation is CASSLAATYEQYV.

The rearrangement joins TRBV20-1 to TRBJ1-3; D is unclear. Trimming cost V 1 base and J 2 bases, with 6 bases left between them. Germline loops: CDR1 DFQATT, CDR2 SNEGSKA (reference sequence). The CDR3 extends over 13 amino acids. Here the CDR3 reads CSARVTPGNTIYF. The CDR3 region has the DNA TGCAGTGCTAGAGTGACCCCTGGAAACACCATATATTTT.

The chain carries TRBV6-5 and TRBJ1-1, with 7 bases that match TRBD1. The CDR3 is 18 residues long. Germline trimming cut 0 bases from V and 6 bases from J; bases unmatched to any gene: 16. Germline V lookup: CDR1 MNHEY, CDR2 SVGAGI. The CDR3 DNA follows: TGTGCCAGCAGTTACTCGAAAATCCCACAGGGGCGGTTCGCTGAAGCTTTCTTT. Translating it yields CASSYSKIPQGRFAEAFF.

This clonotype occurred a few times. The rearrangement links TRBV7-9 to TRBJ1-1, with a weak D call TRBD1 (5 bases). The CDR3 runs 16 residues. V lost 2 bases, J lost 1 base, and 14 bases lay in between. Germline V CDR1 and CDR2: SEHNR, FQNEAQ (reference sequence). This CDR3 is CASSLFGRGPNTEAFF. The CDR3 DNA sequence: TGTGCCAGCAGCTTATTCGGACGGGGACCGAACACTGAAGCTTTCTTT.

Only a few counts were recorded for this clonotype. This rearrangement joins TRBV11-2 to TRBJ2-1; 10 positions agree with TRBD2. Germline values: CDR1 SGHAT, CDR2 FQNNGV. This CDR3 is 16 amino acids long. Trimming cost V 6 bases and J 2 bases; bases outside gene matches: 7. CDR3 protein: CASSYSGGGTYNEQFF. The CDR3 region has the DNA TGTGCCAGCAGTTACAGCGGGGGGGGCACCTACAATGAGCAGTTCTTC.

The sample holds a few counts of this clonotype. This chain connects TRBV7-9 to TRBJ1-4; TRBD1 is a possible D gene (6 bases). Trimming cost V 5 bases and J 7 bases, with 20 bases left between them. The CDR3 runs to 16 residues. The germline V gene has CDR1 SEHNR and CDR2 FQNEAQ (reference sequence). The DNA for the CDR3 is TGTGCCAGCAGCCTCTCACCGACAGGCCTGGGTGAAAAACTGTTTTTT. Amino acid sequence: CASSLSPTGLGEKLFF.